This entry lists 14 T cell receptor beta chains sequenced from one sample in a study of T cell repertoires and HLA-DP antigens. No antigen is known for these receptors. Only in-frame clones appear in the TCRdb table, and some are missing; sequencing was by immunoSEQ multiplex PCR. The sample has 90,000 to 130,000 clones; almost 95% are singletons. The sequenced sample was CD4+ T cells from PBMCs. The receptors were gathered from a woman between 18 and 29 years old in good health and CMV-seronegative.

The rearrangement joins TRBV27 to TRBJ2-1; 8 bases map to TRBD1. Germline loops: CDR1 MNHEY, CDR2 SMNVEV (reference sequence). The CDR3 consists of 16 residues. Losses at the gene ends were 5 bases for V and 6 bases for J; bases not matched to a gene: 12. CDR3 sequence: CASSRVTGAQTNEQFF. CDR3 DNA: TGTGCCAGCAGTCGGGTGACAGGGGCCCAGACCAATGAGCAGTTCTTC.

The chain recombines TRBV4-3 with TRBJ1-6; D unclear. The CDR3 is made up of 15 amino acids. CDR1 and CDR2 (germline): LGHNA, YSLEER. Trimming removed 0 bases from V and 10 bases from J, with 13 bases in between. Here the CDR3 DNA reads TGCGCCAGCAGCCAAGAACTAAACGGGAGGTCACCCCTCCACTTT. It encodes CASSQELNGRSPLHF.

The chain employs TRBV5-1 and TRBJ2-5; TRBD2 aligns across 10 bases. CDR3 length: 16 amino acids. Trimming cost V 4 bases and J 2 bases; bases outside gene matches: 8. CDR1 and CDR2 from the germline V gene are SGHRS and YFSETQ. The CDR3 bases are TGCGCCAGCAGCCGAACTAGCGGGGCGAAACAAGAGACCCAGTACTTC. This codes for CASSRTSGAKQETQYF.

The J gene is TRBJ2-1, the V gene TRBV7-9, with 7 bases aligning to TRBD1. Germline CDR1 is SEHNR and CDR2 is FQNEAQ (reference sequence). This CDR3 has 15 amino acids. Trimming removed 5 bases from V and 4 bases from J; junction bases left unmatched: 8. CDR3 DNA: TGTGCCAGCAGCCTCAAGGGACAGCAATACAATGAGCAGTTCTTC. It codes for CASSLKGQQYNEQFF. The full variable domain, completed using reference TRBV7-9 and TRBJ2-1, is DTGVSQNPRHKITKRGQNVTFRCDPISEHNRLYWYRQTLGQGPEFLTYFQNEAQLEKSRLLSDRFSAERPKGSFSTLEIQRTEQGDSAMYLCASSLKGQQYNEQFFGPGTRLTVL.

The V call is TRBV7-6, the J call TRBJ2-2; maybe TRBD1 (6 bases). Germline CDR1 SGHVS, CDR2 FNYEAQ. The CDR3 contains 17 residues. V was pared by 7 bases and J by 5 bases, with 23 bases between. CDR3 DNA sequence: TGTGCCAGCACCCCAGTGGGCAGGGGCTCGAGTACCGGGGAGCTGTTTTTT. Residues: CASTPVGRGSSTGELFF.

This chain joins TRBV7-9 and TRBJ2-5, with 8 nucleotides matching TRBD2. Germline assignment: CDR1 SEHNR and CDR2 FQNEAQ (reference sequence). V was clipped by 5 bases and J by 4 bases; unmatched bases: 15. This CDR3 contains 17 residues. This CDR3 is CASSPVRAGAFGETQYF. CDR3 sequence (DNA): TGTGCCAGCAGCCCCGTCCGAGCGGGGGCCTTTGGAGAGACCCAGTACTTC.

V gene TRBV4-1 combines with J gene TRBJ1-2; no clear D gene. CDR1 MGHRA and CDR2 YSYEKL come from the germline V gene. The CDR3 runs 17 residues. V lost 4 bases, J lost 1 base, and 19 bases lay in between. The CDR3 bases are TGCGCCAGCAGCCCAGTCCTCCCATATCAGAATAACTATGGCTACACCTTC. Translating it yields CASSPVLPYQNNYGYTF.

The genes are TRBV11-2 and TRBJ2-3, with TRBD2 matching 13 bases. CDR3 size: 17 residues. Looked up from germline, CDR1 is SGHAT and CDR2 is FQNNGV. With V trimmed by 2 bases and J by 3 bases, 5 bases remained unmatched. The CDR3 sequence: CASSLWTSGSITDTQYF. In nucleotides, the CDR3 is TGTGCCAGCAGCTTATGGACTAGCGGGAGTATTACAGATACGCAGTATTTT.

CDR3 coding DNA: TGTGCCAGCAGTTTATCGGTGGGACAATCCGCTCAGTACGTC. Translating gives CASSLSVGQSAQYV. The chain has TRBV28 and TRBJ2-7, with D possibly matching TRBD1 (6 bases). The CDR3 loop spans 14 amino acids. V lost 1 base to trimming and J lost 10 bases, with 17 bases between them. Germline CDR1 MDHEN, CDR2 SYDVKM.

This chain joins TRBV28 and TRBJ1-5; the D gene is possibly TRBD1 (5 bases). Trimming shortened V by 3 bases and J by 3 bases, and 15 bases separated the two germline ends. The length of the CDR3 is 16 residues. Germline CDR1 is MDHEN and CDR2 is SYDVKM. Here the CDR3 reads CASSFRAGGYNQPQHF. DNA for the CDR3: TGTGCCAGCAGTTTTCGCGCGGGGGGGTACAATCAGCCCCAGCATTTT. The whole variable domain, remainder taken from reference TRBV28 and TRBJ1-5, is DVKVTQSSRYLVKRTGEKVFLECVQDMDHENMFWYRQDPGLGLRLIYFSYDVKMKEKGDIPEGYSVSREKKERFSLILESASTNQTSMYLCASSFRAGGYNQPQHFGDGTRLSIL.

With regard to this clone: Other DNA sequences of this sample code for an identical CDR3. The CDR3 here is CASSFYRGTEAFF. The CDR3, as DNA: TGTGCCAGCAGTTTTTACAGGGGCACTGAAGCTTTCTTT. The rearrangement uses TRBV27 and TRBJ1-1; TRBD1 aligns across 7 bases. Losses at the gene ends were 3 bases for V and 4 bases for J; bases not matched to a gene: 2. CDR3 length: 13 amino acids. Germline loops: CDR1 MNHEY, CDR2 SMNVEV (reference sequence).

V and J are TRBV5-6 and TRBJ1-4; 8 bases map to TRBD1. The CDR3 loop spans 15 amino acids. Germline V gene sequence: CDR1 SGHDT, CDR2 YYEEEE. Unmatched junction bases numbered 8, after V lost 4 bases and J lost 6 bases. The CDR3 DNA follows: TGTGCCAGCAGCCTGCTCGGACAGGGAGATGAAAAACTGTTTTTT. Translating it yields CASSLLGQGDEKLFF.

The J gene is TRBJ1-5, the V gene TRBV2; 7 bases agree with TRBD1. V shed 6 bases, J shed 4 bases, and the junction held 12 bases outside the gene matches. The CDR3 runs 16 residues. Germline CDR1 reads SNHLY; CDR2 reads FYNNEI. CDR3 nucleotides: TGTGCCAGCAGGCTAGGACAGGTCGGGGGGAATCAGCCCCAGCATTTT. It translates to CASRLGQVGGNQPQHF.

V is TRBV2 and J is TRBJ2-7, with D perhaps matching TRBD2 (6 bases). V was trimmed by 8 bases and J by 5 bases, leaving 19 bases between them. The germline V gene encodes CDR1 SNHLY and CDR2 FYNNEI. The CDR3 runs 14 residues. CDR3 nucleotide sequence: TGTGCCAGCGTCCTTTTGGAGGGGATCCACGAGCAGTACTTC. Its translation is CASVLLEGIHEQYF.